These T cell receptor beta chains were read from a single sample in a study of OX40 agonist ivuxolimab in advanced cancers. This table comes from immunoSEQ multiplex PCR, and its TCRdb copy is limited to in-frame clones, with some not included. The sample contains more than 12,000 clones, 80% of which appear only once. The sequences come from CD4+ or CD8+ T cells sorted from blood, collected in a trial of the OX40 agonist ivuxolimab. Receptor source: an adult with an advanced solid tumor such as melanoma, head and neck, liver or kidney cancer. CDR3s include the opening cysteine and the closing phenylalanine or tryptophan. The order of the fields is V gene, clone size, D gene, J gene, CDR3 DNA, CDR3 protein. D genes are given only for firm matches. Clone size appears in some rows only: once, few, many, or a class for an expanded clone.

v_gene: TRBV5-1
abundance: NA
d_gene: NA
j_gene: TRBJ2-2
CDR3nt: TGCGCCAGCAGCCCGCCAGGGTCCGGGGAGCTGTTTTTT
CDR3aa: CASSPPGSGELFF

v_gene: TRBV7-9
abundance: NA
d_gene: TRBD1
j_gene: TRBJ1-4
CDR3nt: TGTGCCAGCAGCTCTTACAGGGGGGCGATTGGTGAAAAACTGTTTTTT
CDR3aa: CASSSYRGAIGEKLFF

v_gene: TRBV6-6
abundance: NA
d_gene: NA
j_gene: TRBJ1-1
CDR3nt: TGTGCCATCAGTGGGCCCCGGACTGAAGCTTTCTTT
CDR3aa: CAISGPRTEAFF

v_gene: TRBV11-2
abundance: NA
d_gene: TRBD1
j_gene: TRBJ2-7
CDR3nt: TGTGCCAGCAGCTGGGACAGCCCCTACGAGCAGTACTTC
CDR3aa: CASSWDSPYEQYF

v_gene: TRBV9
abundance: once
d_gene: NA
j_gene: TRBJ1-3
CDR3nt: TGTGCCAGCAGCGCCGACAGGAACTCTGGAAACACCATATATTTT
CDR3aa: CASSADRNSGNTIYF

v_gene: TRBV19
abundance: NA
d_gene: NA
j_gene: TRBJ2-5
CDR3nt: TGTGCCAGTAGCACGAGCCTTGGGGAGACCCAGTACTTC
CDR3aa: CASSTSLGETQYF

v_gene: TRBV27
abundance: NA
d_gene: NA
j_gene: TRBJ1-2
CDR3nt: TGTGCCAGCAGTTCATGGACAGATCTACGTAATGGCTACACCTTC
CDR3aa: CASSSWTDLRNGYTF

v_gene: TRBV6-4
abundance: NA
d_gene: NA
j_gene: TRBJ1-5
CDR3nt: TGTGCCAGCAGTCACAAACGGGAAGCTAAAAATCAGCCCCAGCATTTT
CDR3aa: CASSHKREAKNQPQHF

v_gene: TRBV27
abundance: medium-sized
d_gene: TRBD1
j_gene: TRBJ2-7
CDR3nt: TGTGCCAGCAGTTTATCCTCGGGACAGGCCTACGAGCAGTACTTC
CDR3aa: CASSLSSGQAYEQYF

v_gene: TRBV29-1
abundance: NA
d_gene: NA
j_gene: TRBJ2-6
CDR3nt: TGCAGCGTTGCGGTAGGGGCCAACGTCCTGACTTTC
CDR3aa: CSVAVGANVLTF

v_gene: TRBV7-6
abundance: NA
d_gene: NA
j_gene: TRBJ2-7
CDR3nt: TGTGCCAGCAGCTTAGGAGATCTATCCTACGAGCAGTACTTC
CDR3aa: CASSLGDLSYEQYF

v_gene: TRBV4-2
abundance: NA
d_gene: TRBD2
j_gene: TRBJ2-7
CDR3nt: TGTGCCAGCAGCCAACCCGGGACTACCTATACCTACGAGCAGTACTTC
CDR3aa: CASSQPGTTYTYEQYF

v_gene: TRBV9
abundance: NA
d_gene: NA
j_gene: TRBJ2-2
CDR3nt: TGTGCCAGCAGCGTAGGAGGCGGGGAGCTGTTTTTT
CDR3aa: CASSVGGGELFF

v_gene: TRBV7-6
abundance: NA
d_gene: TRBD1
j_gene: TRBJ1-1
CDR3nt: TGTGCCAGCAGCCAAAGACAGGGGGACACTGAAGCTTTCTTT
CDR3aa: CASSQRQGDTEAFF

v_gene: TRBV6-6
abundance: NA
d_gene: NA
j_gene: TRBJ1-4
CDR3nt: TGTGCCAGCAGTTACGGGGGTTGGGGAAAGAATGAAAAACTGTTTTTT
CDR3aa: CASSYGGWGKNEKLFF

v_gene: TRBV7-4
abundance: once
d_gene: TRBD1
j_gene: TRBJ2-2
CDR3nt: TGTGCCAGCACCGGCGGGACAGGGGGAAACCGGGGAGCTGTTTTT
CDR3aa: CASTGGTGGNRGAVF

v_gene: TRBV2
abundance: NA
d_gene: NA
j_gene: TRBJ1-1
CDR3nt: TGTGCCAGCAGTGGGAGAGGGGGTGACACTGAAGCTTTCTTT
CDR3aa: CASSGRGGDTEAFF

v_gene: TRBV27
abundance: NA
d_gene: NA
j_gene: TRBJ2-1
CDR3nt: TGTGCCAGCAGTTTGGGGGCGGATGAGCAGTTCTTC
CDR3aa: CASSLGADEQFF

v_gene: TRBV6-5
abundance: once
d_gene: TRBD1
j_gene: TRBJ2-3
CDR3nt: TGTGCCAGCAGCCTAGCAGGGGGAAGCACAGATACGCAGTATTTT
CDR3aa: CASSLAGGSTDTQYF

v_gene: TRBV6-5
abundance: NA
d_gene: NA
j_gene: TRBJ2-7
CDR3nt: TGTGCCAGCAAGGAGTGGCGGTCTAACTACGAGCAGTACTTC
CDR3aa: CASKEWRSNYEQYF

v_gene: TRBV7-3
abundance: NA
d_gene: TRBD2
j_gene: TRBJ2-1
CDR3nt: TGTGCCAGCAGCCCACTAGCGGAATCCCCCCCTCTCAATGAGCAGTTCTTC
CDR3aa: CASSPLAESPPLNEQFF

v_gene: TRBV14
abundance: NA
d_gene: NA
j_gene: TRBJ2-1
CDR3nt: TGTGCCAGCAGCCAAGATGGACGTGGGTTCTTC
CDR3aa: CASSQDGRGFF

v_gene: TRBV28
abundance: NA
d_gene: TRBD2
j_gene: TRBJ2-1
CDR3nt: TGTGCCAGCAGTTGGGTCCTAGCGGGGGAGACCTCCTACAATGAGCAGTTCTTC
CDR3aa: CASSWVLAGETSYNEQFF

v_gene: TRBV28
abundance: NA
d_gene: TRBD1
j_gene: TRBJ1-2
CDR3nt: TGTGCCAGCAGTTTAAGTTACAGGGGGGTTTCTAACTATGGCTACACCTTC
CDR3aa: CASSLSYRGVSNYGYTF

v_gene: TRBV29-1
abundance: NA
d_gene: TRBD2
j_gene: TRBJ2-2
CDR3nt: TGCAGCGTTCTTAGCGGGAGCAACACCGGGGAGCTGTTTTTT
CDR3aa: CSVLSGSNTGELFF

v_gene: TRBV6-6
abundance: once
d_gene: NA
j_gene: TRBJ2-3
CDR3nt: TGTGCCAGCAGTTACTCGAGTGAAGTAGATACGCAGTATTTT
CDR3aa: CASSYSSEVDTQYF

v_gene: TRBV27
abundance: NA
d_gene: TRBD1
j_gene: TRBJ2-3
CDR3nt: TGTGCCAGCAGTTGGACAGGGGGCACAGATACGCAGTATTTT
CDR3aa: CASSWTGGTDTQYF

v_gene: TRBV19
abundance: NA
d_gene: NA
j_gene: TRBJ2-3
CDR3nt: TGTGCCAGTAATACAGGCTTCACAGATACGCAGTATTTT
CDR3aa: CASNTGFTDTQYF

v_gene: TRBV7-9
abundance: NA
d_gene: NA
j_gene: TRBJ2-6
CDR3nt: TGTGCCAGCAGCCGGAACCAGGGTAATGGGGCCAACGTCCTGACTTTC
CDR3aa: CASSRNQGNGANVLTF

v_gene: TRBV19
abundance: NA
d_gene: NA
j_gene: TRBJ1-2
CDR3nt: TGTGCCAGTAGCCCCCGAGGCGGGAGGAATAACTATGGCTACACCTTC
CDR3aa: CASSPRGGRNNYGYTF

v_gene: TRBV4-1
abundance: NA
d_gene: TRBD2
j_gene: TRBJ2-1
CDR3nt: TGCGCCAGCAGCCAAATACTAGCGCCCTTGGATCTTTACAATGAGCAGTTCTTC
CDR3aa: CASSQILAPLDLYNEQFF

v_gene: TRBV28
abundance: NA
d_gene: NA
j_gene: TRBJ1-1
CDR3nt: TGTGCCAGTTATCTTGTAGGCAGGGGTCGGACTGAAGCTTTCTTT
CDR3aa: CASYLVGRGRTEAFF

v_gene: TRBV6-5
abundance: NA
d_gene: TRBD1
j_gene: TRBJ2-7
CDR3nt: TGTGCCAGCAGTTACGGGACAGGGGGTACATACGAGCAGTACTTC
CDR3aa: CASSYGTGGTYEQYF

v_gene: TRBV11-3
abundance: medium-sized
d_gene: NA
j_gene: TRBJ2-2
CDR3nt: TGTGCCAGCCAAGACACCGGGGAGCTGTTTTTT
CDR3aa: CASQDTGELFF

v_gene: TRBV9
abundance: NA
d_gene: TRBD2
j_gene: TRBJ2-3
CDR3nt: TGTGCCAGCAGCGCTCGGGGACTAGCGGGTAGCACAGATACGCAGTATTTT
CDR3aa: CASSARGLAGSTDTQYF

v_gene: TRBV13
abundance: NA
d_gene: NA
j_gene: TRBJ1-4
CDR3nt: TGTGCCAGCAGCTTAGGCCGGGGGGGAAATGAAAAACTGTTTTTT
CDR3aa: CASSLGRGGNEKLFF

v_gene: TRBV15
abundance: NA
d_gene: NA
j_gene: TRBJ2-7
CDR3nt: TGTGCCACCAGCAGAGATCGACTCTACGAGCAGTACTTC
CDR3aa: CATSRDRLYEQYF

v_gene: TRBV29-1
abundance: NA
d_gene: TRBD2
j_gene: TRBJ2-7
CDR3nt: TGCAGCGTCGCCGGGACACCAGGGACTAGCGGGAGTTACGAGCAGTACTTC
CDR3aa: CSVAGTPGTSGSYEQYF

v_gene: TRBV7-8
abundance: NA
d_gene: NA
j_gene: TRBJ1-6
CDR3nt: TGTGCCAGCAGCTTAGCGGTCAGGCCGGCGATCTCCTATAATTCACCCCTCCACTTT
CDR3aa: CASSLAVRPAISYNSPLHF

v_gene: TRBV21-1
abundance: NA
d_gene: NA
j_gene: TRBJ2-1
CDR3nt: TGTGCCAGCAGCAAAGGTCCAGCGGGAGGGCCGGTTGAGCAGTTCTTC
CDR3aa: CASSKGPAGGPVEQFF

v_gene: TRBV4-3
abundance: NA
d_gene: TRBD1
j_gene: TRBJ1-4
CDR3nt: TGCGCCAGCAGCCACCTTCAAATCCGGGACAGGGGAAATGAAAAACTGTTTTTT
CDR3aa: CASSHLQIRDRGNEKLFF

v_gene: TRBV7-6
abundance: NA
d_gene: TRBD1
j_gene: TRBJ2-2
CDR3nt: TGTGCCAGCAGCTCCAGACAGGGGAACACCGGGGAGCTGTTTTTT
CDR3aa: CASSSRQGNTGELFF

v_gene: TRBV6-5
abundance: NA
d_gene: NA
j_gene: TRBJ1-1
CDR3nt: TGTGCCAGCTTCCCTGGGGCTTCCCGGACTGAAGCTTTCTTT
CDR3aa: CASFPGASRTEAFF

v_gene: TRBV11-3
abundance: NA
d_gene: NA
j_gene: TRBJ2-7
CDR3nt: TGTGCCAGCAGCTTCGGACGAGGGTACGAGCAGTACTTC
CDR3aa: CASSFGRGYEQYF

v_gene: TRBV27
abundance: NA
d_gene: NA
j_gene: TRBJ2-5
CDR3nt: TGTGCCAGCAGTTTATTTGCGGGCCAAGAGACCCAGTACTTC
CDR3aa: CASSLFAGQETQYF

v_gene: TRBV19
abundance: NA
d_gene: TRBD2
j_gene: TRBJ2-1
CDR3nt: TGTGCCAGTAGTTTTGGGACTAGCGGGGGATACAATGAGCAGTTCTTC
CDR3aa: CASSFGTSGGYNEQFF

v_gene: TRBV6-6
abundance: once
d_gene: NA
j_gene: TRBJ2-3
CDR3nt: TGTGCCAGCAGTTACAGGGCGACCAGCCTGCCAGATACGCAGTATTTT
CDR3aa: CASSYRATSLPDTQYF

v_gene: TRBV4-3
abundance: few
d_gene: NA
j_gene: TRBJ1-5
CDR3nt: TGCGCCAGCAGCCAATACCTGGGGGGTGGGGATCAGCCCCAGCATTTT
CDR3aa: CASSQYLGGGDQPQHF

v_gene: TRBV15
abundance: NA
d_gene: NA
j_gene: TRBJ2-7
CDR3nt: TGTGCCACCAGCAGAGATCAGGAGGGGTTCAACGAGCAGTACTTC
CDR3aa: CATSRDQEGFNEQYF

v_gene: TRBV29-1
abundance: NA
d_gene: NA
j_gene: TRBJ2-7
CDR3nt: TGCAGCGTTGATAGGGCAGGAACCTACGAGCAGTACTTC
CDR3aa: CSVDRAGTYEQYF

v_gene: TRBV6-6
abundance: NA
d_gene: NA
j_gene: TRBJ2-7
CDR3nt: TGTGCCAGCAGTTATGGGGCCCCGGAGCAGTACTTC
CDR3aa: CASSYGAPEQYF

v_gene: TRBV6-1
abundance: NA
d_gene: NA
j_gene: TRBJ2-7
CDR3nt: TGTGCCAGCAGGGGGGTAGGCGAGCAGTACTTC
CDR3aa: CASRGVGEQYF

v_gene: TRBV9
abundance: NA
d_gene: NA
j_gene: TRBJ1-2
CDR3nt: TGTGCCAGCAGCGCCCAGGGGACATTGGGTAACTATGGCTACACCTTC
CDR3aa: CASSAQGTLGNYGYTF